This TCR beta chain was captured in a study of blood T cell repertoires in COVID-19. The CDR3 consists of 15 residues. Germline V lookup: CDR1 SGHRS, CDR2 YFSETQ. Trimming pared 3 bases from V and 0 bases from J, leaving 10 bases between. The method was immunoSEQ multiplex PCR; TCRdb's version includes in-frame clones alone and lacks a portion of them. Of about 180,000 clones listed, 80% are singletons. The receptor was isolated from a man in his 70s with active or convalescent COVID-19. The chain has TRBV5-1 and TRBJ2-1; perhaps TRBD2 as D (6 bases). Sequencing used peripheral blood. CDR3 sequence reads: CASSSQGGSYNEQFF. The CDR3 DNA sequence: TGCGCCAGCAGCTCCCAGGGAGGCTCCTACAATGAGCAGTTCTTC.